Included here is one TCR beta chain sequence, with context. Antigen: not known. A sample-barcoded 5' primer and a J-beta primer mix were used in a second PCR of roughly 6 to 11 cycles. TCRdb ran MiXCR on the 5' RACE reads and lists one entry per CDR3 protein. The data show 540,000 or so distinct CDR3 sequences, about 24% seen once. This specimen comes from a study of blood T cells in healthy people across ages. General study results and limits: Changes seen in expanded clonotypes were possibly confounded by donor CMV status left unknown. Both naive CD4+ cell counts and diversity were greater in long-lived donors than in aged donors.

The same specimen was also included in a second study, on T cells of mothers and their children.

The source of this sequence is a boy aged 5-17 years in good health. Sequenced material: blood.

CDR3 bases: TGTGCCAGCAGCCCCTCGGGAGGGCCCGATGGGACTAATGAAAAACTGTTTTTT. This gives the protein CASSPSGGPDGTNEKLFF. This chain links TRBV6-1 with TRBJ1-4; D is undetermined. The CDR3 has 18 residues. From germline, CDR1 is MNHNS and CDR2 SASEGT. V was cut by 6 bases and J by 2 bases, with 22 bases left in between.